This is a list of T cell receptor beta chains from one sample in a study of T-cell memory formation after mild COVID-19. MiXCR, applied by TCRdb to the 5' RACE reads, yields one record per CDR3 protein. This table has a few hundred thousand distinct CDR3 sequences, 15% to 20% appearing once. The material sequenced was PBMCs or a T cell subset sorted from them (not recorded which). The receptor source for this set is a man between 18 and 35 years old who had mild COVID-19 (a few samples of this study predate the infection). Cell type and time point are not known. Both conserved end residues are part of each CDR3. D genes are given only for firm matches. Rows may omit the clone size; those that give it use once, few, many or a size class.

J: TRBJ2-3; size: .; D: TRBD1; V: TRBV29-1; DNA: TGCAGCGTGACCGGGACAGCGCCCACAGATACGCAGTATTTT; CDR3: CSVTGTAPTDTQYF
J: TRBJ2-3; size: many; D: TRBD2; V: TRBV4-2; DNA: TGTGCCAGCAGCCAAGGCGTAGCGGGGGGGACAGATACGCAGTATTTT; CDR3: CASSQGVAGGTDTQYF
J: TRBJ2-2; size: few; D: .; V: TRBV9; DNA: TGTGCCAGCAGCGTAGGACCCGGGACCAATATCGGGGAGCTGTTTTTT; CDR3: CASSVGPGTNIGELFF
J: TRBJ2-6; size: .; D: .; V: TRBV7-3; DNA: TGTGCCAGCAGCCCCGACGGGGCTCCATCCTCTGGGGCCAACGTCCTGACTTTC; CDR3: CASSPDGAPSSGANVLTF
J: TRBJ2-3; size: .; D: .; V: TRBV7-9; DNA: TGTGCCAGCAGCCTCGGACAGAAGAGCACAGATACGCAGTATTTT; CDR3: CASSLGQKSTDTQYF
J: TRBJ1-6; size: .; D: TRBD1; V: TRBV5-1; DNA: TGCGCCAGCAGCTCGAGGACAGGGATATCACCCCTCCACTTT; CDR3: CASSSRTGISPLHF
J: TRBJ2-3; size: few; D: TRBD2; V: TRBV10-3; DNA: TGTGCCACCGGACTAGCGGGACCCACAGATACGCAGTATTTT; CDR3: CATGLAGPTDTQYF
J: TRBJ1-2; size: .; D: .; V: TRBV7-2; DNA: TGTGCCAGCAGCCGAGATCTACAGGGAGGAGGCTACACCTTC; CDR3: CASSRDLQGGGYTF
J: TRBJ2-7; size: .; D: .; V: TRBV30; DNA: TGTGCCTGGGGCTCTTCCTACGAGCAGTACTTC; CDR3: CAWGSSYEQYF
J: TRBJ1-5; size: many; D: .; V: TRBV9; DNA: TGTGCCAGCAGCCTTCAGGGCGGGAGCAATCAGCCCCAGCATTTT; CDR3: CASSLQGGSNQPQHF
J: TRBJ2-7; size: few; D: .; V: TRBV6-5; DNA: TGTGCCAGTCACGCCGGGGGATCCCTACACGAGCAGTACTTC; CDR3: CASHAGGSLHEQYF
J: TRBJ1-6; size: .; D: TRBD1; V: TRBV7-6; DNA: TGTGCCAGCAGCTTAGGACAGGGGGCCGCCTATAATTCACCCCTCCACTTT; CDR3: CASSLGQGAAYNSPLHF
J: TRBJ1-1; size: many; D: .; V: TRBV11-2; DNA: TGTGCCAGCAGCAGGACAATGAACACTGAAGCTTTCTTT; CDR3: CASSRTMNTEAFF
J: TRBJ2-3; size: .; D: .; V: TRBV24-1; DNA: TGTGCCACCAGTGACCCGGGGAAAAATACGCAGTATTTT; CDR3: CATSDPGKNTQYF
J: TRBJ1-4; size: .; D: .; V: TRBV6-1; DNA: TGTGCCAGCACCCTGGACCCCTGGGAAAAACTGTTTTTT; CDR3: CASTLDPWEKLFF
J: TRBJ1-2; size: .; D: TRBD1; V: TRBV5-1; DNA: TGCGCCAGCAGCTTCACCCCGGACAGGAATAACTATGGCTACACCTTC; CDR3: CASSFTPDRNNYGYTF
J: TRBJ2-1; size: .; D: .; V: TRBV5-1; DNA: TGCGCCAGCAGCTTGGAACTGGCAGCCTACAATGAGCAGTTCTTC; CDR3: CASSLELAAYNEQFF
J: TRBJ1-1; size: .; D: .; V: TRBV7-9; DNA: TGTGCCAGCAGCTTAGCTGGGCCCAACACTGAAGCTTTCTTT; CDR3: CASSLAGPNTEAFF
J: TRBJ2-6; size: .; D: .; V: TRBV9; DNA: TGTGCCAGCAGCGTAGATGGGTTCTCTGGGGCCAACGTCCTGACTTTC; CDR3: CASSVDGFSGANVLTF
J: TRBJ2-3; size: .; D: .; V: TRBV28; DNA: TGTGCCAGCAGTTCATCCGACAGCGATACGCAGTATTTT; CDR3: CASSSSDSDTQYF